Listed below are T cell receptor beta chains from one sample, sequenced in a study of blood T cell repertoires in COVID-19. TCRdb's copy holds only in-frame clones and misses some; the assay was immunoSEQ multiplex PCR. Among some 390,000 clones listed, roughly nine tenths were seen once. The sequenced sample was PBMCs or T cells enriched from blood (not recorded which). The receptors were sampled from a young man who had recovered from COVID-19. CDR3s include the opening cysteine and the closing phenylalanine or tryptophan. D genes are given only for firm matches.

j_call: TRBJ1-1
d_call: TRBD1
v_call: TRBV19
cdr3_aa: CASRSGGGLATEAFF
cdr3_nt: TGTGCCAGTCGATCAGGGGGCGGGTTGGCCACTGAAGCTTTCTTT

j_call: TRBJ2-5
d_call: TRBD2
v_call: TRBV7-2
cdr3_aa: CASSPGGREETQYF
cdr3_nt: TGTGCCAGCAGCCCGGGCGGGAGGGAGGAGACCCAGTACTTC

j_call: TRBJ1-2
d_call: NA
v_call: TRBV6-1
cdr3_aa: CASSELVSLDYGYTF
cdr3_nt: TGTGCCAGCAGTGAATTAGTTAGTTTGGACTATGGCTACACCTTC

j_call: TRBJ2-7
d_call: TRBD1
v_call: TRBV4-1
cdr3_aa: CASSQEKVARLDRVYEQYF
cdr3_nt: TGCGCCAGCAGCCAAGAAAAAGTTGCGCGGCTGGACAGGGTGTACGAGCAGTACTTC

j_call: TRBJ2-5
d_call: NA
v_call: TRBV28
cdr3_aa: CANCPGTIEETQYF
cdr3_nt: TGTGCCAACTGCCCCGGGACAATCGAAGAGACCCAGTACTTC

j_call: TRBJ1-3
d_call: NA
v_call: TRBV5-1
cdr3_aa: CASSLQGLDENTIYF
cdr3_nt: TGCGCCAGCAGCTTGCAGGGGTTAGACGAAAACACCATATATTTT

j_call: TRBJ2-1
d_call: TRBD2
v_call: TRBV10-3
cdr3_aa: CAISEQAGFREQFF
cdr3_nt: TGTGCCATCAGTGAGCAAGCGGGATTTAGGGAGCAGTTCTTC

j_call: TRBJ1-2
d_call: NA
v_call: TRBV7-2
cdr3_aa: CASIPGGGYGYTF
cdr3_nt: TGTGCCAGCATTCCGGGGGGCGGCTATGGCTACACCTTC

j_call: TRBJ2-2
d_call: TRBD2
v_call: TRBV28
cdr3_aa: CASSFRGRNTGELFF
cdr3_nt: TGTGCCAGCAGTTTCCGCGGGAGGAACACCGGGGAGCTGTTTTTT

j_call: TRBJ2-6
d_call: TRBD2
v_call: TRBV7-9
cdr3_aa: CASSLTGLGVTGANVLTF
cdr3_nt: TGTGCCAGCAGCTTGACGGGACTAGGAGTGACTGGGGCCAACGTCCTGACTTTC

j_call: TRBJ2-4
d_call: NA
v_call: TRBV2
cdr3_aa: CASKQDWAKNIQYF
cdr3_nt: TGTGCCAGCAAACAGGATTGGGCCAAAAACATTCAGTACTTC